The clone carrying this T cell receptor beta chain was seen only a few times. Its target is unknown. These data come from a study of vaccination and CD4 T cells after COVID-19. Whole-study context: Vaccinees got either two BNT162b2 doses or two mRNA-1273 doses. Study observations and caveats: The median SARS-CoV-2-reactive clonotype number increased from about 20 to 38, without statistical significance.

Germline CDR1 DFQATT, CDR2 SNEGSKA (reference sequence). V was shortened by 8 bases and J by 3 bases, with 10 bases between the two germline ends. The CDR3 runs 11 residues. The treatment was: roughly 11-day PBMC culture with coronavirus spike peptide pools or control peptides (ViraFEST assay). IL-2 at around 10 IU/ml and peptide pools at approximately 9.6 ug/ml were added to PBMCs cultured at a few million per well. Once obtained from cultured CD4+ T cells, the DNA was sequenced using the Oncomine TCR Beta short-read assay. The genomic DNA was obtained from cultured CD4+ T cells by extraction with the QIAamp micro DNA kit. TCRdb recomputed calls from the PCR reads with MiXCR, one row per CDR3 protein. Of roughly 10,000 distinct CDR3 sequences detected, 45% to 65% appear once; the ten largest clones hold approximately 9.4%.

This chain links TRBV20-1 with TRBJ2-5; D is undetermined. The origin of this receptor is a human donor who had recovered from COVID-19. Sample: CD4+ T cells from blood, cultured in vitro. Written as DNA, the CDR3 is TGCAGTATTGTTGGCGAAGAGACCCAGTACTTC. Amino acid sequence: CSIVGEETQYF.